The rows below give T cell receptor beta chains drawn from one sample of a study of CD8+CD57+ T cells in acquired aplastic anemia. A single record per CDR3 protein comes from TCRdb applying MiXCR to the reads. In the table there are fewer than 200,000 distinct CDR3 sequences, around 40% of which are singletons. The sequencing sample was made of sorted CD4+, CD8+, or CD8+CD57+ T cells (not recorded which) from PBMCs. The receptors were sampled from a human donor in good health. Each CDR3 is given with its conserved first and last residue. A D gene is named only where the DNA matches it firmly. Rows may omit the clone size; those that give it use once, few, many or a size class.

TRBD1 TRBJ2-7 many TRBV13 CASSFRDRGHEQYF TGTGCCAGCAGCTTCCGGGACAGGGGACACGAGCAGTACTTC
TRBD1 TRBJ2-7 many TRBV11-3 CASSQEQGANHEQYF TGTGCCAGCAGCCAAGAACAGGGGGCGAACCACGAGCAGTACTTC
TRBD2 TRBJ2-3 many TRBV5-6 CASSSVRTSGSTDTQYF TGTGCCAGCAGCTCCGTAAGGACTAGCGGGTCCACAGATACGCAGTATTTT
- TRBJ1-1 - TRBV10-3 CAISAGGNTEASF TGTGCCATCAGTGCTGGGGGAAACACTGAAGCTTCCTTT
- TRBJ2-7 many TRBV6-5 CASSYSMGLGEQYF TGTGCCAGCAGTTACTCGATGGGGCTGGGGGAGCAGTACTTC
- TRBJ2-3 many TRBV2 CASSDWLFVADTQYF TGTGCCAGCAGTGATTGGCTTTTTGTGGCAGATACGCAGTATTTT
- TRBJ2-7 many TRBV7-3 CASSPSLPGLGTGEQYF TGTGCCAGCAGCCCCAGCCTCCCGGGACTCGGGACCGGGGAGCAGTACTTC
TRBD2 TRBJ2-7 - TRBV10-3 CAIRGLAESYEQYF TGTGCCATCAGGGGACTAGCGGAATCCTACGAGCAGTACTTC
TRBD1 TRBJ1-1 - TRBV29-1 CSVGQGNRNTEAFF TGCAGCGTTGGACAGGGGAATCGTAACACTGAAGCTTTCTTT
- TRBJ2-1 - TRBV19 CASSIGGNEQFF TGTGCCAGTAGTATAGGAGGTAATGAGCAGTTCTTC
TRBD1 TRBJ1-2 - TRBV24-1 CATSDMGQGYGYTF TGTGCCACCAGTGACATGGGACAGGGATATGGCTACACCTTC
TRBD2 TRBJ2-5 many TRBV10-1 CASSESAGATQYF TGCGCCAGCAGTGAGTCGGCGGGAGCGACCCAGTACTTC
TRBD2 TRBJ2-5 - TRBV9 CASSIGTSGTQETQYF TGTGCCAGCAGCATCGGGACTAGCGGGACCCAAGAGACCCAGTACTTC
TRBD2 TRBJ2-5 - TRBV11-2 CASSLEVLAGGRKETQYF TGTGCCAGCAGCTTAGAAGTCCTAGCGGGGGGCAGGAAAGAGACCCAGTACTTC
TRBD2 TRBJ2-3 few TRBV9 CASSVAGGGPTDTQYF TGTGCCAGCAGCGTAGCCGGCGGGGGGCCCACAGATACGCAGTATTTT
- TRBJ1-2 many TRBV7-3 CASSPTPHTNYGYTF TGTGCCAGCAGCCCCACCCCGCATACAAACTATGGCTACACCTTC
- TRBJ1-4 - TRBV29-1 CSVITATERGEKLFF TGCAGCGTTATCACTGCGACGGAAAGAGGAGAAAAACTGTTTTTT
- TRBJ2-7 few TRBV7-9 CASSFGTTSYEQYF TGTGCCAGCAGCTTTGGGACAACCTCCTACGAGCAGTACTTC
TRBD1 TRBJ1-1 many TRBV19 CASSVPGQGFAEAFF TGTGCCAGTAGTGTTCCGGGACAGGGGTTTGCTGAAGCTTTCTTT
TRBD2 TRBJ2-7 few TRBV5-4 CARPSVAGESYEQYF TGTGCTAGACCGTCTGTAGCGGGAGAATCCTACGAGCAGTACTTC
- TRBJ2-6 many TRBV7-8 CASSLSSTLWSANVLTF TGTGCCAGCAGCTTAAGTTCAACGCTCTGGTCGGCCAACGTCCTGACTTTC
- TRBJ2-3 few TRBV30 CAWSVGEGADTQYF TGTGCCTGGAGTGTAGGTGAAGGAGCAGATACGCAGTATTTT
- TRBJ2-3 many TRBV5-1 CASSSSVAATDTQYF TGCGCCAGCAGCTCGTCCGTAGCGGCCACAGATACGCAGTATTTT
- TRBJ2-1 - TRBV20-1 CSARQGPYNEQFF TGCAGTGCTCGGCAGGGGCCGTACAACGAGCAGTTCTTC
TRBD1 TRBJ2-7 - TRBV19 CASSSGWGQAYEQYF TGCGCCAGCAGCTCCGGCTGGGGACAGGCCTACGAGCAGTACTTC
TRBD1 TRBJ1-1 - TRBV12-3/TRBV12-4 CASSSTGGLRIEAFF TGTGCCAGCAGTTCGACAGGGGGCCTGAGAATTGAAGCTTTCTTT
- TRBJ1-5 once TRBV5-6 CASSLGAGRNQPQHF TGTGCCAGCAGCTTGGGGGCAGGGCGGAATCAGCCCCAGCATTTT
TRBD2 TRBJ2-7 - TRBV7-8 CASSPGAGALAWEQYF TGTGCCAGCAGCCCAGGAGCGGGGGCCCTCGCTTGGGAGCAGTACTTC
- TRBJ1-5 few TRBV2 CASREARPTGGNQPQHF TGTGCCAGCAGGGAAGCCCGCCCCACAGGTGGCAATCAGCCCCAGCATTTT
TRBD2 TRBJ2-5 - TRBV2 CASSYGLADEYF TGTGCCAGCAGTTATGGACTAGCGGACGAGTACTTC
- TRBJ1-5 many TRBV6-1 CASRPTAAGVNQPQHF TGTGCCAGCAGACCTACCGCGGCAGGGGTTAATCAGCCCCAGCATTTT
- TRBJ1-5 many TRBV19 CASATWGDQPQHF TGTGCCAGTGCAACATGGGGCGATCAGCCCCAGCATTTT
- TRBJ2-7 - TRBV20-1 CSAVEGSSYEQYF TGCAGTGCCGTAGAGGGAAGCTCCTACGAGCAGTACTTC
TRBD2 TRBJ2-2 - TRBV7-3 CASSLRSGRGTGELFF TGTGCCAGCAGCTTACGGAGCGGGAGGGGTACCGGGGAGCTGTTTTTT
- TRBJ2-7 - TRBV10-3 CASSVELGSYEQYF TGTGCCAGCAGCGTCGAGCTAGGGTCCTACGAGCAGTACTTC
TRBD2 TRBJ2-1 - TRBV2 CASSEGTSNGEQFF TGTGCCAGCAGTGAAGGGACTAGCAATGGTGAGCAGTTCTTC
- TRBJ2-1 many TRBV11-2 CASSSLGAKSSYNEQFF TGTGCCAGCAGCTCACTTGGGGCCAAGAGCTCCTACAATGAGCAGTTCTTC
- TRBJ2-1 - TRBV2 CASVTSSSSYNEQFF TGTGCCAGCGTGACTAGTTCCAGCTCCTACAATGAGCAGTTCTTC
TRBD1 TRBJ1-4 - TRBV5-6 CASGTGSGRWYLWHNEKLFF TGTGCCAGCGGGACAGGGAGCGGGAGGTGGTACCTGTGGCATAATGAAAAACTGTTTTTT
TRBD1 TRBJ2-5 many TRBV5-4 CASSLGDRGQETQYF TGTGCCAGCAGCTTGGGGGACAGGGGACAAGAGACCCAGTACTTC
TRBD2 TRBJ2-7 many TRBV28 CASRSGTWREQYF TGTGCCAGCAGGAGCGGGACTTGGAGGGAGCAGTACTTC
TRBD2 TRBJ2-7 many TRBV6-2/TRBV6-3 CASTTSGTTVKKQYF TGTGCCAGCACCACTAGCGGGACCACCGTAAAGAAGCAGTACTTC
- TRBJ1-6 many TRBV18 CASSPGAGYSPLHF TGTGCCAGCTCACCGGGGGCAGGGTATTCACCCCTCCACTTT
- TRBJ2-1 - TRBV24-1 CATSDEETGEQFF TGTGCCACCAGTGATGAGGAGACGGGTGAGCAGTTCTTC
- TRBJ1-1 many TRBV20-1 CSATEMNTEAFF TGCAGTGCTACGGAAATGAACACTGAAGCTTTCTTT
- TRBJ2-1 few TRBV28 CASSLSFLFSLFNEQFF TGTGCCAGCAGTTTATCCTTTCTTTTTAGCCTGTTTAATGAGCAGTTCTTC
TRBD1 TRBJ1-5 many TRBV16 CASSSGTVSNQPQHF TGTGCCAGCAGCTCGGGGACAGTTAGCAATCAGCCCCAGCATTTT
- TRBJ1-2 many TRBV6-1 CASSTGFGYTF TGTGCCAGCAGTACCGGTTTTGGCTACACCTTC
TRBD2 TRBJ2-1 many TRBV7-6 CASSDYLAGLSQFF TGTGCCAGCAGCGACTATCTAGCGGGCCTCAGTCAGTTCTTC
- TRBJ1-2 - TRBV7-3 CASSFPGGGYTF TGTGCCAGCAGCTTCCCCGGGGGTGGCTACACCTTC
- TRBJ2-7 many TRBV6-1 CASRPTEPSNEQYF TGTGCCAGCAGGCCGACGGAACCGTCTAACGAGCAGTACTTC
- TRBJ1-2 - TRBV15 CATSGGLDGYTF TGTGCCACCTCGGGCGGCCTGGATGGCTACACCTTC
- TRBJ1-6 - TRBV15 CATSPSGDNSPLHF TGTGCCACCAGCCCGTCGGGGGACAATTCACCCCTCCACTTT